The 4 T cell receptor beta chains presented below share a single source sample, sequenced in a study of blood T cell dynamics during melanoma immunotherapy. This sample's time point: week 3, after first cycle of checkpoint inhibitor. The table came from immunoSEQ multiplex PCR; TCRdb's copy has only in-frame clones and leaves some out. The sample carries more than 9,000 clones, approximately 87% recorded once. Sequencing was performed on blood, taken from a patient treated with checkpoint blockade. The receptors here all came from a human donor with melanoma.

The J gene is TRBJ1-1, the V gene TRBV6-6, with 7 bases fitting TRBD1. This CDR3 region has 15 residues. The germline V gene has CDR1 MNHNY and CDR2 SVGAGI (reference sequence). V dropped 4 bases and J dropped 1; count of bases not matched to a gene: 6. CDR3 sequence: CASSSKGQRNTEAFF. Here the CDR3 DNA reads TGTGCCAGCAGTTCGAAGGGACAGAGGAACACTGAAGCTTTCTTT.

This chain joins TRBV7-9 and TRBJ2-2; possibly TRBD1 for D (6 bases). Between the trimmed V and J ends, which lost 0 bases and 3 bases, there was a span of 14 bases. Germline CDR1 SEHNR, CDR2 FQNEAQ (reference sequence). The CDR3 consists of 17 residues. The CDR3 coding sequence is TGTGCCAGCAGCTTAGCTGTGCGGACAGCGGACACCGGGGAGCTGTTTTTT. It translates to CASSLAVRTADTGELFF.

The CDR3 DNA reads TGTGCCAGCAGTGTAGTCGCTAGCAATCAGCCCCAGCATTTT. It yields the protein CASSVVASNQPQHF. The chain has TRBV6-1 and TRBJ1-5, with D unresolved. V lost 4 bases and J 0 bases, leaving 7 bases between the germline ends. Germline CDR1 reads MNHNS; CDR2 reads SASEGT. CDR3 length: 14 residues.

This clone was recorded once. This chain connects TRBV6-1 to TRBJ2-3, with TRBD2 matching 9 bases. The CDR3 length is 14 residues. Per the germline V gene, CDR1 is MNHNS and CDR2 is SASEGT. Here the CDR3 DNA reads TGTGTCACAGCGGGGGGATCCCCCCCAGATACGCAGTATTTT. This gives the protein CVTAGGSPPDTQYF.